This record looks at one T cell receptor beta chain sequence and its context. The CDR3 covers 17 residues. V trimming: 1 base; J trimming: 0 bases; junction bases outside the gene matches: 8. CDR1 is SGDLS, CDR2 YYNGEE, per germline. The sample comes from a study of blood T cell repertoires in COVID-19. Study details: Specimens from acute and convalescent COVID-19 originated in the United States, Italy and Spain. T cells, B-cell-depleted T cells, or PBMCs provided the cDNA or gDNA that served as material.

Authors' data handling: Quantification of nucleated cells was approximated via reference gene primer amplification. Produced via immunoSEQ multiplex PCR; TCRdb's table is partial and in-frame only. The DNA was the basis for D and trimming; V, J and clone size are from that table. The repertoire holds about 160,000 clones, 81% seen once, with approximately 11% in the top ten. The genes are TRBV9 and TRBJ2-3; 7 nucleotides line up with TRBD1. This clonotype was obtained from a man in his fifties or sixties with active or convalescent COVID-19. Sequencing used peripheral blood. DNA of the CDR3: TGTGCCAGCAGCGTATCAACAGGGGTCTCTAGCACAGATACGCAGTATTTT. Protein product: CASSVSTGVSSTDTQYF.